The present TCR beta chain was sequenced within a study of blood T cell repertoires in COVID-19. For the study at large: Samples came from the United States, Italy and Spain, spanning acute and convalescent COVID-19. T cells, B-cell-depleted T cells, or PBMCs provided the cDNA or gDNA that served as material.

Per the authors' pipeline: For nucleated cells, counts were estimated from reference gene primer amplification. Assay: immunoSEQ multiplex PCR; the TCRdb copy retains only in-frame clones and omits some. D and trimming come from the DNA, and the V and J calls and clone size come from that table. The sample records about 120,000 clones, 85% being singletons. The CDR3 is made up of 14 amino acids. CDR1 is LNHDA and CDR2 is SQIVND in the germline V gene (reference sequence). Trimming took 6 bases from V and 4 from J, leaving 14 bases between them. The chain employs TRBV19 and TRBJ2-3; possible D gene TRBD1, 7 bases. The clonotype was recovered from a woman aged 80 or older with acute or convalescent COVID-19. The specimen sequenced was peripheral blood. The CDR3 bases are TGTGCCAGTAGGCGGGACAGTTTACCAGATACGCAGTATTTT. Translation gives CASRRDSLPDTQYF.